These 5 T cell receptor beta chains share one sample of origin, sequenced in a study of cytomegalovirus exposure and HLA in healthy donors. Here immunoSEQ multiplex PCR was the method, and the copy in TCRdb shows in-frame clones only, minus some. The sample has over 75,000 clones; more than 75% are singletons. Material for sequencing was PBMCs. The receptor set was obtained from a man under 40 in good health and CMV-seronegative.

This clone was observed once. The chain combines TRBV11-3 with TRBJ2-5, with 10 bases fitting TRBD2. V lost 5 bases and J lost 3; bases outside the gene matches: 9. Germline values: CDR1 SGHNT, CDR2 YENEEA. This CDR3 spans 16 amino acids. In DNA, the CDR3 is TGTGCCAGCAGCCCTGGGCTAGCGGGGGCCGAAGAGACCCAGTACTTC. This codes for CASSPGLAGAEETQYF.

The chain carries TRBV2 and TRBJ1-3; D not certain. Germline values: CDR1 SNHLY, CDR2 FYNNEI. This CDR3 region has 15 residues. V dropped 6 bases and J dropped 2 bases, with 14 bases sitting between them. The chain's CDR3 is CASSPEGGPGNTIYF. The CDR3, as DNA: TGTGCCAGCAGCCCTGAGGGAGGGCCTGGAAACACCATATATTTT.

The chain is built from TRBV11-2 and TRBJ1-1; 7 nucleotides match TRBD1. This CDR3 contains 16 residues. The trim removed 3 bases at V and 0 bases at J, leaving 7 bases unmatched. Germline CDR1 SGHAT, CDR2 FQNNGV. CDR3 sequence reads: CASSFWDRKMNTEAFF. The DNA for the CDR3 is TGTGCCAGCAGCTTTTGGGACAGAAAGATGAACACTGAAGCTTTCTTT.

The chain carries TRBV21-1 and TRBJ2-3; TRBD1, the table's D call, lacks a check against the DNA. TRBV21-1 is a listed pseudogene. The CDR3 runs 14 residues. CDR3 sequence reads: CASSKEGRTDTQYF. The CDR3 nucleotides are TGTGCCAGCAGCAAAGAGGGGCGCACAGATACGCAGTATTTT.

The chain combines TRBV19 with TRBJ2-7; D is perhaps TRBD1 (6 bases). V shed 5 bases and J shed 3 bases, with 14 bases lying between them. The CDR3 length is 14 residues. Germline V CDR1 and CDR2: LNHDA, SQIVND (reference sequence). The CDR3 DNA sequence: TGTGCCAGTAGTCCCTCCAGGGGTATCTACGAGCAGTACTTC. It specifies CASSPSRGIYEQYF.